These T cell receptor beta chains were read from a single sample in a study of blood T cell repertoires in COVID-19. Libraries were prepared by immunoSEQ multiplex PCR; TCRdb keeps only in-frame clonotypes and omits some of them. The table lists almost 400,000 clones, 70% to 90% of them singletons, with 0.97% in the top ten. The sequenced material came from PBMCs or T cells enriched from blood (not recorded which). Source of these receptors: a woman in her twenties or thirties with acute COVID-19. The CDR3 runs from the conserved cysteine through the conserved F or W. A D gene is named only where the DNA matches it firmly. Only some rows state a clone size, as once, few, many or a class for expanded clones.

>TRBJ1-2|NA|NA|TRBV10-3
TGTGCCATCAGTGAGGGGGGCAGGGAAGTCGGCTACACCTTC
CAISEGGREVGYTF
>TRBJ2-1|NA|TRBD2|TRBV7-3
TGTGCCAGCAGGACTAGCGGGGGGCCTAATGAGCAGTTCTTC
CASRTSGGPNEQFF
>TRBJ1-1|NA|NA|TRBV29-1
TGCAGCGTTGAATCCTCAGGGTGGTATACTGAAGCTTTCTTT
CSVESSGWYTEAFF
>TRBJ1-1|NA|NA|TRBV10-1
TGCGCCAGCAGTGGATCGGACAGACCGAACACTGAAGCTTTCTTT
CASSGSDRPNTEAFF
>TRBJ1-4|NA|TRBD1|TRBV4-3
TGCGCCAGCAGCCGGACAGGGTCAAATGAAAAACTGTTTTTT
CASSRTGSNEKLFF
>TRBJ1-1|NA|NA|TRBV5-1
TGCGCCAGCACCTTTCTCGGGGGGCCGCATGAAGCTTTCTTT
CASTFLGGPHEAFF
>TRBJ1-2|NA|TRBD1|TRBV7-2
TGTGCCAGCAGGACGACAGGGACTTCTTATGGCTACACCTTC
CASRTTGTSYGYTF
>TRBJ1-1|NA|NA|TRBV11-3
TGTGCCAGCAGCTTTGGGCAGAACACTGAAGCTTTCTTT
CASSFGQNTEAFF
>TRBJ1-2|NA|NA|TRBV5-1
TGCGCCAGCAGCTTGGACAGCTACTATGGCTACACCTTC
CASSLDSYYGYTF
>TRBJ1-2|NA|TRBD1|TRBV4-1
TGCGCCAGCAGCCAGGCGAAGCCGGGACAGGGCCATGGCTACACCTTC
CASSQAKPGQGHGYTF
>TRBJ2-7|few|TRBD1|TRBV4-1
TGCGCCAGCAGCCAAGGGGACAGGGGCTCCTACGAGCAGTACTTC
CASSQGDRGSYEQYF
>TRBJ1-4|NA|TRBD1|TRBV2
TGTGCCAGCAGTACAACCGGGACAGGCGATAATGAAAAACTGTTTTTT
CASSTTGTGDNEKLFF
>TRBJ1-2|NA|NA|TRBV21-1
TGTGCCAGCAGCAACCGGGACAGGGGGGCTGGCTACACCTTC
CASSNRDRGAGYTF
>TRBJ2-7|NA|TRBD1|TRBV10-2
TGCGCCAGCAGTGAGGCTGGACAGGGAAGCTCCTACGAGCAGTACTTC
CASSEAGQGSSYEQYF
>TRBJ2-1|NA|NA|TRBV7-3
TGTGCCAGCAGCTTTTTCGAGAGCTCCTACAATGAGCAGTTCTTC
CASSFFESSYNEQFF
>TRBJ2-7|NA|TRBD2|TRBV7-2
TGTGCCAGCAGCTTAGAATTGTCTAGCGGGGGTTTAGTTTACGAGCAGTACTTC
CASSLELSSGGLVYEQYF
>TRBJ1-1|NA|TRBD1|TRBV5-4
TGTGCCAGCAGCTTCGACAGGGGAGGGACTGAAGCTTTCTTT
CASSFDRGGTEAFF
>TRBJ2-7|NA|TRBD1|TRBV14
TGTGCCAGCAGCACGTCCGGGACAGGGGCCTACGAGCAGTACTTC
CASSTSGTGAYEQYF
>TRBJ2-2|NA|NA|TRBV9
TGTGCCAGCAGCGTAGCCGACTACACCGGGGAGCTGTTTTTT
CASSVADYTGELFF
>TRBJ2-2|NA|TRBD1|TRBV19
TGTGCCAGTAGTGTTGGACAGGGGATCGGCGGGGAGCTGTTTTTT
CASSVGQGIGGELFF
>TRBJ1-1|NA|NA|TRBV18
TGTGCCAGCTCACCACCTTCAGGGTCGGACACTGAAGCTTTCTTT
CASSPPSGSDTEAFF
>TRBJ2-3|NA|TRBD1|TRBV30
TGTGCCTGGACCGCGGACAGGGCGACAGATACGCAGTATTTT
CAWTADRATDTQYF
>TRBJ2-2|NA|TRBD1|TRBV7-2
TGTGCCAGCAGCTCTCAGAGGACAGGGATGAACACCGGGGAGCTGTTTTTT
CASSSQRTGMNTGELFF
>TRBJ2-3|NA|TRBD2|TRBV6-4
TGTGCCAGCAGTGACTCATGGCGGGGGGGCGTAGATACGCAGTATTTT
CASSDSWRGGVDTQYF
>TRBJ1-2|once|TRBD1|TRBV6-1
TGTGCCAGCAGTGAAGCTGGAGGGACAGGGTCTAACTATGGCTACACCTTC
CASSEAGGTGSNYGYTF
>TRBJ1-4|NA|NA|TRBV6-1
TGTGCCAGCAGTGACCCCCCAGGGGCTGGAGCGGAAAAACTGTTTTTT
CASSDPPGAGAEKLFF
>TRBJ1-1|NA|NA|TRBV5-1
TGCGCCAGCAGGGCGAACACTGAAGCTTTCTTT
CASRANTEAFF
>TRBJ2-1|NA|TRBD2|TRBV7-9
TGTGCCAGCAACCCCACACTAGCGCTAGACAATGAGCAGTTCTTC
CASNPTLALDNEQFF
>TRBJ1-2|NA|NA|TRBV5-1
TGCGCCAGCAGCCCAGGCGACGGTGTCTATGGCTACACCTTC
CASSPGDGVYGYTF
>TRBJ1-2|NA|TRBD1|TRBV7-9
TGTGCCAGCAGCTTAGTGCAGGGGGTCTATGGCTACACCTTC
CASSLVQGVYGYTF
>TRBJ1-6|NA|TRBD1|TRBV5-1
TGCGCCAGCAGCCCGGGACAGGGGAACTCACCCCTCCACTTT
CASSPGQGNSPLHF
>TRBJ1-1|NA|NA|TRBV18
TGTGCCAGCCTGGCTGGGGGGGACACTGAAGCTTTCTTT
CASLAGGDTEAFF
>TRBJ2-3|NA|TRBD1|TRBV10-1
TGCGCCAGCAGTGAGTCGCGGGGACAGGGGGCAGATACGCAGTATTTT
CASSESRGQGADTQYF
>TRBJ2-7|NA|NA|TRBV7-3
TGTGCCAGCAGCCAGGACTTCCTCTCCGAGCAGTACTTC
CASSQDFLSEQYF
>TRBJ2-2|once|NA|TRBV19
TGTGCCAGTAGTCTCCCTGACACGAACACCGGGGAGCTGTTTTTT
CASSLPDTNTGELFF
>TRBJ2-7|NA|NA|TRBV5-1
TGCGCCAGCAGCCTCCCGACTAGGGGCGAGCAGTACTTC
CASSLPTRGEQYF
>TRBJ1-2|NA|NA|TRBV7-2
TGTGCCAGCAGCTCCCGTGCAGGGGCCTATGGCTACACCTTC
CASSSRAGAYGYTF
>TRBJ1-1|NA|NA|TRBV19
TGTGCCAGTAGTAGGGGGCCTGCCCGAGGAGACACTGAAGCTTTCTTT
CASSRGPARGDTEAFF
>TRBJ1-5|NA|TRBD1|TRBV7-2
TGTGCCAGCAGCTTAGCACAGGGGTCTGATCAGCCCCAGCATTTT
CASSLAQGSDQPQHF
>TRBJ2-2|NA|TRBD2|TRBV5-6
TGTGCCAGCAGCTTGGCCAAAGAGCGGGGGGGCCTTTTTTCGCGGGAGCTGTTTTTT
CASSLAKERGGLFSRELFF
>TRBJ1-4|NA|TRBD1|TRBV12-3/TRBV12-4
TGTGCCAGCACCCTGGGACAGCGAGGAAAACTGTTTTTT
CASTLGQRGKLFF
>TRBJ2-7|NA|TRBD2|TRBV10-2
TGCGCCAGCAGTGGGGAGGGGGTGGGGACTAGAGCCTACGAGCAGTACTTC
CASSGEGVGTRAYEQYF
>TRBJ1-4|NA|NA|TRBV9
TGTGCCAGCAGCGAGAGCCAAGCAACTAATGAAAAACTGTTTTTT
CASSESQATNEKLFF
>TRBJ2-5|NA|NA|TRBV6-2/TRBV6-3
TGTGCCAGCAGTTACTCACTAGATATACAAAACAAGGCCCGAGGGACCCAGTACTTC
CASSYSLDIQNKARGTQYF
>TRBJ2-7|NA|NA|TRBV12-3/TRBV12-4
TGTGCCAGCAGCTACCGGCGGGGCTACGAGCAGTACTTC
CASSYRRGYEQYF
>TRBJ1-5|once|NA|TRBV28
TGTGCCAGCAGTCCCCTCGGAGGGCCCGAGACGCCCCAGCATTTT
CASSPLGGPETPQHF
>TRBJ1-2|NA|NA|TRBV13
TGTGCCAGCAGCCAGAAAGCTAACTATGGCTACACCTTC
CASSQKANYGYTF
>TRBJ2-5|NA|TRBD1|TRBV7-6
TGTGCCAGCAGCATCCGGCGGGACAGGGAGTGGATAAGTCGGGAGACCCAGTACTTC
CASSIRRDREWISRETQYF
>TRBJ1-1|NA|NA|TRBV10-1
TGCGCCAGCAGTCAGGGCCCCATGAACACTGAAGCTTTCTTT
CASSQGPMNTEAFF
>TRBJ1-4|NA|NA|TRBV19
TGTGCCAGTAGTATAATCTGGAGCCCCAGCCTCCTTAATGAAAAACTGTTTTTT
CASSIIWSPSLLNEKLFF
>TRBJ2-5|NA|TRBD2|TRBV7-2
TGTGCCAGCAGCCCAGGACTAGCGGGGGGTAGAAGGGTGGAGACCCAGTACTTC
CASSPGLAGGRRVETQYF
>TRBJ2-3|NA|TRBD2|TRBV30
TGTGCCTGGAGTGGCTCATTGGGACTAGCGGATACGCAGTATTTT
CAWSGSLGLADTQYF
>TRBJ2-2|once|NA|TRBV20-1
TGCAGTGCTAGTAGACAGACGAACACCGGGGAGCTGTTTTTT
CSASRQTNTGELFF
>TRBJ1-6|NA|NA|TRBV7-9
TGTGCCAGCAGCTTAGTGGGCAGGACTTATTCACCCCTCCACTTT
CASSLVGRTYSPLHF
>TRBJ1-5|NA|TRBD1|TRBV27
TGTGCCAGCAGTTTCAGGGGGCCTAATCAGCCCCAGCATTTT
CASSFRGPNQPQHF
>TRBJ2-3|NA|NA|TRBV6-5
TGTGCCAGCAGTTTATTCGGGGGACAGTACACAGATACGCAGTATTTT
CASSLFGGQYTDTQYF
>TRBJ2-7|NA|NA|TRBV12-3/TRBV12-4
TGTGCCAGCAGTCCCGACAGGAGGTACGAGCAGTACTTC
CASSPDRRYEQYF